This T cell receptor beta chain originates from a study of beta chain features in type 1 diabetes. Points from the study as a whole: With patients and controls alike, PCR might favor shorter templates to an equal degree. Patients' naive, central memory and Treg TCRB repertoires seemed closer to one another than those of healthy donors. Within each of all four CD4+ subsets, Type 1 diabetes patients had TCRB CDR3s that were moderately but significantly shorter.

This clone was recorded a few times. The antigen remains unidentified. Expressed TCRB transcripts were sequenced after all isolated RNA was converted to cDNA. The table came from immunoSEQ multiplex PCR; TCRdb's copy has only in-frame clones and leaves some out. Here the sample spans roughly 150,000 clones, more than 9.5% being singletons. CDR1 SQVTM and CDR2 ANQGSEA come from the germline V gene. Trimming shortened V by 7 bases and J by 0 bases, and 16 bases separated the two germline ends. The CDR3 has 14 amino acids. This clonotype was obtained from a man aged 18-30 years in good health. The sequenced sample consisted of central memory CD4+ T cells from blood. The rearrangement links TRBV29-1 to TRBJ2-7; D perhaps matches TRBD2 (5 bases). CDR3 sequence (DNA): TGCAGCGGTACCCTGGCGGGCGCCTCCTACGAGCAGTACTTC. Amino acids: CSGTLAGASYEQYF.